These 16 T cell receptor beta chains came from one sample sequenced in a study of blood T cell repertoires in COVID-19. Some clones are missing from TCRdb's copy, which holds only in-frame ones; the method was immunoSEQ multiplex PCR. Of approximately 210,000 clones detected, around 88% appear once; the ten largest clones hold less than 3.5%. Material: peripheral blood. The origin of the receptors is a man in his fifties with active or convalescent COVID-19.

The chain employs TRBV30 and TRBJ1-2, with 8 bases matching TRBD1. The CDR3 totals 15 residues. Germline lookup yields CDR1 GTSNPN and CDR2 SVGIG (reference sequence). The junction had 10 bases not matched to a gene; V was cut back by 3 bases and J by 4 bases. The CDR3 coding sequence is TGTGCCTGGAGCGTCAGGACAGGGAGTATCTATGGCTACACCTTC. It encodes CAWSVRTGSIYGYTF.

This clone was found once. J is TRBJ1-2 and V is TRBV27; D is undetermined. There are 11 residues in the CDR3. Germline CDR1 reads MNHEY; CDR2 reads SMNVEV (reference sequence). Trimming took 6 bases from V and 7 from J, leaving 9 bases between them. In DNA form, the CDR3 reads TGTGCCAGCAGCGGTACTAGTGGCTACACCTTC. Protein sequence: CASSGTSGYTF.

The chain carries TRBV19 and TRBJ1-2, with 10 nucleotides matching TRBD1. The CDR3 is made up of 14 amino acids. From germline, CDR1 is LNHDA and CDR2 SQIVND (reference sequence). Unmatched junction bases numbered 8, after V lost 5 bases and J lost 8 bases. The CDR3 coding sequence is TGTGCCAGTAGTGCGACAGGGGGCCGGGAGGGCTACACCTTC. Its protein product is CASSATGGREGYTF.

V usage is TRBV20-1 and J usage is TRBJ2-3, with 12 bases aligning to TRBD2. Trimming at V came to 4 bases and at J to 8 bases, leaving 16 bases not matched to a gene. Per germline, CDR1 DFQATT and CDR2 SNEGSKA (reference sequence). The CDR3 contains 17 residues. CDR3 sequence: CSANDRTSGAGFGTQYF. The CDR3 DNA is TGCAGTGCTAATGACCGGACTAGCGGGGCGGGGTTCGGTACGCAGTATTTT.

The chain is built from TRBV19 and TRBJ1-2; D uncertain. V lost 6 bases and J 5 bases, leaving 13 bases between the germline ends. Germline V gene lookup returns CDR1 LNHDA and CDR2 SQIVND (reference sequence). This CDR3 comprises 13 residues. CDR3 bases: TGTGCCAGTAGCCCAAGAGGATATTATGGCTACACCTTC. Residues: CASSPRGYYGYTF. Full variable domain (remainder filled in from reference TRBV19 and TRBJ1-2): DGGITQSPKYLFRKEGQNVTLSCEQNLNHDAMYWYRQDPGQGLRLIYYSQIVNDFQKGDIAEGYSVSREKKESFPLTVTSAQKNPTAFYLCASSPRGYYGYTFGSGTRLTVV.

This clone was counted once. The CDR3 bases are TGTGCCAGTAGTGATCCGGGACACGCCAATCAGCCCCAGCATTTT. It specifies CASSDPGHANQPQHF. The V call is TRBV19, the J call TRBJ1-5; TRBD1 is a possible D gene (6 bases). Germline CDR1 reads LNHDA; CDR2 reads SQIVND (reference sequence). V was pared by 5 bases and J by 3 bases, with 14 bases between. This CDR3 contains 15 residues.

The chain links TRBV4-1 to TRBJ2-7, with D possibly being TRBD2 (7 bases). Between the trimmed V and J ends, which lost 4 bases and 1 base, there was a span of 20 bases. The CDR3 consists of 17 residues. The V gene's germline CDR1 is MGHRA and CDR2 YSYEKL. DNA for the CDR3: TGCGCCAGCAGCCCGGACGGGGGGCAACGGAGGTCCTACGAGCAGTACTTC. It translates to CASSPDGGQRRSYEQYF.

This clone was observed at least ten times. The gene calls are TRBV7-8 and TRBJ1-1; D possibly corresponds to TRBD1 (6 bases). This CDR3 is built from 18 residues. The germline V and J ends were trimmed by 1 base and 1 base, with 19 bases remaining between them. Germline V CDR1 and CDR2: SGHVS, FQNEAQ. The CDR3 protein is CASSLETGWGFENTEAFF. CDR3 DNA sequence: TGTGCCAGCAGCTTAGAAACAGGGTGGGGGTTTGAGAACACTGAAGCTTTCTTT.

This clone was seen many times. This chain uses TRBV28 with TRBJ2-1; 10 bases are a match to TRBD2. Germline loops: CDR1 MDHEN, CDR2 SYDVKM. J lost 8 bases, V lost 4 bases, and 11 bases had no gene match. This CDR3 has 16 amino acids. In nucleotides, the CDR3 is TGTGCCAGCAGTTCGGCCCCTAGCGGGAGTAATGATGAGCAGTTCTTC. Translating gives CASSSAPSGSNDEQFF.

V is TRBV29-1 and J is TRBJ2-7; TRBD1 agrees at 11 bases. Germline V gene sequence: CDR1 SQVTM, CDR2 ANQGSEA. With 1 base clipped from V and 6 bases from J, the junction kept 5 bases outside the gene matches. This CDR3 has 14 residues. The CDR3 reads CSVEAGQGVGEQYF. The CDR3, as DNA: TGCAGCGTTGAAGCGGGACAGGGGGTCGGCGAGCAGTACTTC.

V usage is TRBV13 and J usage is TRBJ2-5; 10 bases are shared with TRBD1. V was clipped by 0 bases and J by 2 bases; unmatched bases: 3. The germline V gene encodes CDR1 PRHDT and CDR2 FYEKMQ (reference sequence). The length of the CDR3 is 16 residues. Here the CDR3 reads CASSLGGDRGQETQYF. The CDR3 DNA reads as TGTGCCAGCAGCTTAGGTGGGGACAGGGGACAAGAGACCCAGTACTTC.

The chain combines TRBV7-2 with TRBJ1-2; D ambiguous. Trimming took off 0 bases at V and 7 bases at J, with 15 bases between the two ends. There are 15 residues in the CDR3. Looked up from germline, CDR1 is SGHTA and CDR2 is FQGNSA. The CDR3 region is CASSLAQPLTAGYTF. CDR3 DNA sequence: TGTGCCAGCAGCTTAGCACAGCCTCTTACGGCTGGCTACACCTTC.

The sample holds one count of this clone. The genes are TRBV28 and TRBJ1-6; D uncertain. Trimming left V 6 bases short and J 7 bases short, with 4 bases between. Germline CDR1 and CDR2: MDHEN and SYDVKM. This CDR3 region has 11 residues. The CDR3 is CASRGNSPLHF. CDR3 DNA: TGTGCCAGCAGGGGCAATTCACCCCTCCACTTT.

This chain joins TRBV7-2 and TRBJ2-7; D is perhaps TRBD2 (6 bases). There are 15 residues in the CDR3. V was cut by 5 bases and J by 7 bases, with 21 bases left in between. CDR1 and CDR2 from the germline V gene are SGHTA and FQGNSA. In DNA form, the CDR3 reads TGTGCCAGCAGCCCAGAAGGGACTGCATTGGAAGAGCAGTACTTC. Protein product: CASSPEGTALEEQYF.

The gene calls are TRBV7-9 and TRBJ2-7; 9 bases map to TRBD1. Germline V gene sequence: CDR1 SEHNR, CDR2 FQNEAQ (reference sequence). V was pared by 5 bases and J by 4 bases, with 6 bases of the junction left unmatched. This CDR3 is 14 amino acids long. As DNA, the CDR3 is TGTGCCAGCAGCCTTCGGGACAGGGATTACGAGCAGTACTTC. Its translation: CASSLRDRDYEQYF.

Written as DNA, the CDR3 is TGTGCCAGCAGCAAGGCAGGACTACTCACTTCTGGAAACACCATATATTTT. It specifies CASSKAGLLTSGNTIYF. The chain has TRBV9 and TRBJ1-3; D call uncertain. CDR1 is SGDLS, CDR2 YYNGEE, per germline. V was trimmed by 4 bases and J by 1 base, leaving 18 bases between them. The CDR3 consists of 17 residues.